This T cell receptor (beta chain) was obtained from a study of cytomegalovirus exposure and HLA in healthy donors. Researchers ran the PCR with 60 Vbeta and 13 Jbeta primers. The data were produced by immunoSEQ multiplex PCR, yet TCRdb's version contains in-frame clones alone and is incomplete. Among roughly 99,000 clones, over 65% were seen once, and the ten largest hold over 15%. As concerns this clone: What it binds is not known.

CDR1 SEHNR and CDR2 FQNEAQ come from the germline V gene (reference sequence). Trimming removed 2 bases at V and 6 bases at J, with 4 bases between. The CDR3 runs 12 residues. The study, taken as a whole, reports: One later analysis reportedly identified an Asian-associated ancestry cluster that showed fewer N-insertions than the roughly 620-donor mean. Immune exposure was documented only through CMV serostatus. For TCR beta chains, V- and J-gene trimming was later linked to a missense DCLRE1C variant.

The specimen was PBMCs. The rearrangement links TRBV7-9 to TRBJ2-2; D remains unclear. This TCR was sampled from a man aged 60 to 75 in good health and CMV-seropositive. The CDR3 sequence is CASSLLSGELFF. The CDR3 DNA sequence: TGTGCCAGCAGCTTACTATCCGGGGAGCTGTTTTTT.